These T cell receptor beta chains were read from a single sample in a study of memory CD4+ T cells and cytomegalovirus serostatus. The assay was immunoSEQ multiplex PCR, and TCRdb's table has in-frame clones only and misses some. In the table there are 56,000 or so clones, about 81% of which are singletons. The sequencing sample was made of memory CD4+ T cells from blood. These receptors were taken from an adult in good health and CMV-seronegative. CDR3s include the opening cysteine and the closing phenylalanine or tryptophan. A D gene is named only where the DNA matches it firmly. Clone size is given for some rows only: seen once, a few or many times, or a class if the clone is expanded.

TRBV28	TRBJ1-5	.	.	CASQQGYRNQPQHF	TGTGCCAGCCAGCAGGGTTATCGCAATCAGCCCCAGCATTTT
TRBV20-1	TRBJ1-1	.	once	CSAHGETEAFF	TGCAGTGCCCATGGTGAGACTGAAGCTTTCTTT
TRBV4-1	TRBJ2-2	.	few	CASSQGFGNTGELFF	TGCGCCAGCAGCCAAGGTTTCGGGAACACCGGGGAGCTGTTTTTT
TRBV29-1	TRBJ1-2	TRBD1	.	CSVEVGQGYGYTF	TGCAGCGTCGAAGTGGGACAGGGCTATGGCTACACCTTC
TRBV9	TRBJ2-3	TRBD2	once	CASSVAVASGDTQYF	TGTGCCAGCAGCGTAGCCGTGGCTAGCGGGGATACGCAGTATTTT
TRBV27	TRBJ1-5	TRBD1	.	CASSNYFLRDRGANQPQHF	TGTGCCAGCAGTAACTATTTCCTCCGGGACAGGGGAGCGAATCAGCCCCAGCATTTT
TRBV5-6	TRBJ1-2	TRBD1	.	CASSLQGLENYGYTF	TGTGCCAGCAGCTTACAGGGGTTGGAGAACTATGGCTACACCTTC
TRBV7-2	TRBJ1-1	TRBD1	.	CASSFGTASAAFF	TGTGCCAGCAGCTTCGGGACAGCGTCTGCTGCTTTCTTT
TRBV19	TRBJ2-2	TRBD1	.	CASSMHVGGDTGELFF	TGTGCCAGTAGTATGCATGTAGGGGGCGACACCGGGGAGCTGTTTTTT
TRBV4-3	TRBJ1-4	.	.	CASSQDLGPNEKLFF	TGCGCCAGCAGCCAAGATCTGGGCCCGAATGAAAAACTGTTTTTT
TRBV5-5	TRBJ1-1	.	.	CASSLRGTPGGLMNTEAFF	TGTGCCAGCAGCTTGCGGGGGACGCCGGGAGGCCTAATGAACACTGAAGCTTTCTTT
TRBV4-3	TRBJ1-6	TRBD1	.	CASSQTPGTDNSPLHF	TGCGCCAGCAGCCAGACCCCCGGGACAGATAATTCACCCCTCCACTTT
TRBV19	TRBJ1-1	.	once	CASSIEGGRNTEAFF	TGTGCCAGTAGTATAGAGGGGGGCCGGAACACTGAAGCTTTCTTT
TRBV6-1	TRBJ1-1	.	.	CASSEAYRVTEAFF	TGTGCCAGCAGTGAAGCGTACAGGGTCACTGAAGCTTTCTTT
TRBV7-2	TRBJ1-2	.	.	CASSLAGAVQGYTF	TGTGCCAGCAGCTTAGCGGGGGCAGTTCAAGGCTACACCTTC
TRBV27	TRBJ1-2	TRBD1	.	CASSRRTGIVPYGYTF	TGTGCCAGCAGTCGCCGGACAGGGATAGTCCCCTATGGCTACACCTTC
TRBV7-2	TRBJ1-2	.	.	CASSDSRRGGYTF	TGTGCCAGCAGCGACAGTCGTAGGGGTGGCTACACCTTC
TRBV4-3	TRBJ2-3	.	.	CASSQDGSGSTDTQYF	TGCGCCAGCAGCCAAGATGGCTCGGGGAGCACAGATACGCAGTATTTT
TRBV11-1	TRBJ2-5	TRBD2	.	CASSDRTSRFGKTQYF	TGTGCCAGCAGCGACCGGACTAGCAGGTTCGGAAAGACCCAGTACTTC
TRBV7-2	TRBJ1-2	.	once	CASTRKGYGYTF	TGTGCCAGCACGCGGAAGGGGTATGGCTACACCTTC
TRBV5-4	TRBJ1-6	.	.	CASSLDNPSGRSPLHF	TGTGCCAGCAGCTTGGACAATCCATCGGGTCGATCACCCCTCCACTTT
TRBV15	TRBJ1-3	.	.	CATQGYSGNTIYF	TGTGCCACTCAGGGGTACTCTGGAAACACCATATATTTT
TRBV5-1	TRBJ2-2	TRBD1	.	CASSWTGAGTGELFF	TGCGCCAGCAGCTGGACAGGGGCGGGGACCGGGGAGCTGTTTTTT
TRBV5-1	TRBJ1-1	.	.	CASSFGNTEAFF	TGCGCCAGCAGCTTTGGGAACACTGAAGCTTTCTTT